The 15 T cell receptor beta chains given below trace back to one sample, sequenced in a study of T cell repertoires and HLA-DP antigens. No antigen is known for these receptors. Using immunoSEQ multiplex PCR, the repertoire was profiled, and TCRdb retains in-frame clones only, with some absent. The sample carries about 73,000 clones, around four fifths recorded once. The material sequenced was CD4+ T cells from PBMCs. The origin of the receptors is a man in his fifties or sixties in good health and CMV-seronegative.

CDR3 residues: CASSVAADTRGEQFF. The CDR3 nucleotides read TGTGCCAGCAGCGTAGCGGCAGACACTCGCGGTGAGCAGTTCTTC. This sequence joins TRBV9 and TRBJ2-1, with D hard to call. The CDR3 covers 15 residues. Germline loops: CDR1 SGDLS, CDR2 YYNGEE. V was clipped by 0 bases and J by 9 bases, with 16 bases between them.

CDR3 coding DNA: TGTGCCAGTAGTGGAGACAGGGATGAGACCCAGTACTTC. As protein: CASSGDRDETQYF. The rearrangement joins TRBV19 to TRBJ2-5; TRBD1 matches 7 bases. J was trimmed by 5 bases and V by 5 bases; bases with no gene match: 5. Germline values: CDR1 LNHDA, CDR2 SQIVND (reference sequence). The CDR3 extends over 13 amino acids.

The chain employs TRBV19 and TRBJ1-2; D may be TRBD1 (5 bases). CDR1 LNHDA and CDR2 SQIVND come from the germline V gene (reference sequence). The CDR3 is made up of 13 amino acids. Trimming pared 6 bases from V and 4 bases from J, leaving 12 bases between. This chain's CDR3 is CASRDSSVYGYTF. The CDR3 DNA reads TGTGCCAGTAGAGACAGTTCTGTCTATGGCTACACCTTC.

This clone was picked up one time. V and J are TRBV7-9 and TRBJ2-1; D may be TRBD1 (6 bases). The ends were cut back, 0 bases at V and 8 bases at J, with 11 bases in the middle. The CDR3 is 14 amino acids. The germline V gene has CDR1 SEHNR and CDR2 FQNEAQ (reference sequence). The CDR3 here is CASSLATGNDEQFF. CDR3 nucleotide sequence: TGTGCCAGCAGCTTAGCAACAGGGAACGATGAGCAGTTCTTC.

In its sample, this clone was seen a few times. The genes are TRBV4-3 and TRBJ2-7; 8 nucleotides align to TRBD2. CDR1 and CDR2 from the germline V gene are LGHNA and YSLEER. CDR3 size: 18 residues. Trimming at V came to 2 bases and at J to 3 bases, leaving 15 bases not matched to a gene. This chain's CDR3 is CASSQSIWAASGFYEQYV. DNA of the CDR3: TGCGCCAGCAGCCAATCTATCTGGGCGGCTAGCGGGTTCTACGAGCAGTACGTC.

The chain has TRBV7-2 and TRBJ2-5; unclear D gene. CDR1 and CDR2 (germline): SGHTA, FQGNSA. This CDR3 contains 13 residues. Between the trimmed V and J ends, which lost 4 bases and 1 base, there was a span of 7 bases. In DNA, the CDR3 is TGTGCCAGCAGCTCTGGGCCCCAAGAGACCCAGTACTTC. Amino acids: CASSSGPQETQYF.

J is TRBJ1-1 and V is TRBV4-3, with D unresolved. The CDR3 is 13 amino acids. Germline V gives CDR1 LGHNA, CDR2 YSLEER. Trimming took off 2 bases at V and 5 bases at J, with 9 bases between the two ends. This CDR3 is CASSQIPGTEAFF. In nucleotides, the CDR3 is TGCGCCAGCAGCCAAATTCCCGGGACTGAAGCTTTCTTT.

CDR3 DNA: TGTGCCAGCAGCTTGGCCAGAGGAACTAGCGGGGGCGCAGAGACCCAGTACTTC. This sequence encodes CASSLARGTSGGAETQYF. The V call is TRBV5-4, the J call TRBJ2-5; 11 bases map to TRBD2. The V gene's germline CDR1 is SGHNT and CDR2 YYREEE (reference sequence). CDR3 length equals 18 residues. V lost 0 bases, J lost 4 bases, and 11 bases stayed unmatched.

This clone appeared a single time. The chain recombines TRBV4-2 with TRBJ1-5; D not resolved. V was trimmed by 1 base and J by 0 bases, leaving 7 bases between them. Germline V CDR1 and CDR2: LGHNA, YNFKEQ. The CDR3 has 15 amino acids. CDR3 amino acids: CASSQAEGSNQPQHF. CDR3 nucleotides: TGTGCCAGCAGCCAAGCGGAGGGTAGCAATCAGCCCCAGCATTTT.

The chain carries TRBV29-1 and TRBJ2-1, with D uncertain. CDR3 length equals 14 residues. Per the germline V gene, CDR1 is SQVTM and CDR2 is ANQGSEA. V was clipped by 4 bases and J by 5 bases, with 15 bases between them. The CDR3 DNA reads as TGCAGCGTTGGGCGGACCTCACTTAACAATGAGCAGTTCTTC. Its protein product is CSVGRTSLNNEQFF.

In regard to this clone: Different DNA sequences within this sample yield the same CDR3. The chain has TRBV5-1 and TRBJ2-3; D ambiguous. This CDR3 has 12 residues. Trimming removed 1 base at V and 2 bases at J, with 2 bases between. CDR1 and CDR2 from the germline V gene are SGHRS and YFSETQ. The CDR3 coding sequence is TGCGCCAGCAGCTTGTCCACAGATACGCAGTATTTT. Translation gives CASSLSTDTQYF.

The rearrangement joins TRBV7-2 to TRBJ2-5, with 9 bases matching TRBD2. With 5 bases clipped from V and 7 bases from J, the junction kept 8 bases outside the gene matches. Per germline, CDR1 SGHTA and CDR2 FQGNSA. This CDR3 comprises 14 residues. CDR3 coding DNA: TGTGCCAGCAGCCCCAGCGGGAGGCGGGGGACCCAGTACTTC. Translated, it gives CASSPSGRRGTQYF.

This chain links TRBV9 with TRBJ2-5; the D gene is possibly TRBD1 (6 bases). With 4 bases removed from V and 5 bases from J, the gap between germline ends came to 21 bases. Per the germline V gene, CDR1 is SGDLS and CDR2 is YYNGEE. The CDR3 has 16 residues. The CDR3 region is CASSPPPGKRGETQYF. Here the CDR3 DNA reads TGTGCCAGCAGCCCTCCACCCGGGAAAAGGGGGGAGACCCAGTACTTC.

This rearrangement joins TRBV25-1 to TRBJ1-6, with D unclear. Trimming cost V 4 bases and J 5 bases, with 15 bases left between them. CDR3 length: 16 residues. Germline lookup yields CDR1 MGHDK and CDR2 SYGVNS. The CDR3 DNA is TGTGCCAGCAGTGTTTCGGCGGGGTTGGATAATTCACCCCTCCACTTT. It specifies CASSVSAGLDNSPLHF.

V and J are TRBV7-8 and TRBJ1-5; D is possibly TRBD1 (5 bases). V lost 0 bases and J 3 bases, leaving 24 bases between the germline ends. Germline CDR1 reads SGHVS; CDR2 reads FQNEAQ. The CDR3 is 20 amino acids. CDR3 coding DNA: TGTGCCAGCAGCTTAGCGGGTCTCCGTACAGGTCTGGGAAACAATCAGCCCCAGCATTTT. The encoded protein is CASSLAGLRTGLGNNQPQHF.